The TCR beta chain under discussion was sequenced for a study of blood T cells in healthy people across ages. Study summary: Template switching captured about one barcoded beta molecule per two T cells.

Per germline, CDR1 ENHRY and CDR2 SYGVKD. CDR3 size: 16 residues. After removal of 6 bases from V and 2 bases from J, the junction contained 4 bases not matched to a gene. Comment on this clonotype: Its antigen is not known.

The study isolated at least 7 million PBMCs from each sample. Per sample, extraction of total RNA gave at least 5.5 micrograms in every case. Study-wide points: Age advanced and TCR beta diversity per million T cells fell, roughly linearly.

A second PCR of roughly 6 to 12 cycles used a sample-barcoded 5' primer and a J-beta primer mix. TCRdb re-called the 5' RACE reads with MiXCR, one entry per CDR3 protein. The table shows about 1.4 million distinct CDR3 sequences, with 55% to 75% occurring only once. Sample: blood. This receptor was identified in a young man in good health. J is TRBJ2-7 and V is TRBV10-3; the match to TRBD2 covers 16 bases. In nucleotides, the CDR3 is TGTGCCATCAGGGGGACTAGCGGGAGGGACACCTACGAGCAGTACTTC. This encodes CAIRGTSGRDTYEQYF.